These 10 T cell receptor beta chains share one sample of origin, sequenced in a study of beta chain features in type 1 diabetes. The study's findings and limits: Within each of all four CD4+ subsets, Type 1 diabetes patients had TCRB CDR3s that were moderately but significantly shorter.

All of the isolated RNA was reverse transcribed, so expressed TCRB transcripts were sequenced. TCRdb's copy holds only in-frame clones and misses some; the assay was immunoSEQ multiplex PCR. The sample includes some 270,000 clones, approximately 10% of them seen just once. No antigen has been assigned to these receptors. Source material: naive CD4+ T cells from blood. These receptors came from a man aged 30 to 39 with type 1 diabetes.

This CDR3 is CATSRDEALWQGRGNTEAFF. In DNA, the CDR3 is TGTGCCACCAGCAGAGATGAGGCACTGTGGCAGGGGAGGGGGAACACTGAAGCTTTCTTT. The V and J genes are TRBV15 and TRBJ1-1; maybe TRBD1 (6 bases). Trimming removed 0 bases at V and 1 base at J, with 24 bases between. The CDR3 totals 20 residues. Germline V gives CDR1 LNHNV, CDR2 YYDKDF (reference sequence).

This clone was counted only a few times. DNA for the CDR3: TGTGCCAGCAGCTTGATGACAGGTCGCGGTTCACCCCTCCACTTT. It encodes CASSLMTGRGSPLHF. This chain uses TRBV5-6 with TRBJ1-6, with a weak D call TRBD1 (6 bases). V lost 1 base, J lost 9 bases, and 14 bases lay in between. The CDR3 runs 15 residues. Germline-derived CDR1 and CDR2 are SGHDT and YYEEEE.

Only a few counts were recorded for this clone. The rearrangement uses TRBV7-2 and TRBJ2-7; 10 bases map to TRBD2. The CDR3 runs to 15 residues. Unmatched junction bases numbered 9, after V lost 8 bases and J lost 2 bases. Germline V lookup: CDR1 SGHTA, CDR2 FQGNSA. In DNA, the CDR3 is TGTGCCAGCCGGCCTCCTAGCGGGGGAGCCTACGAGCAGTACTTC. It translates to CASRPPSGGAYEQYF.

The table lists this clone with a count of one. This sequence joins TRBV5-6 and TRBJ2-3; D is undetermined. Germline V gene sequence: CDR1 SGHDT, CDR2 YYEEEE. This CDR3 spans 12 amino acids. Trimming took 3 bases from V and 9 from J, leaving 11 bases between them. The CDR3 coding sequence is TGTGCCAGCAGCTACCAAGAGAGGACGCAGTATTTT. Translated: CASSYQERTQYF. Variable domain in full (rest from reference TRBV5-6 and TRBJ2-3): DAGVTQSPTHLIKTRGQQVTLRCSPKSGHDTVSWYQQALGQGPQFIFQYYEEEERQRGNFPDRFSGHQFPNYSSELNVNALLLGDSALYLCASSYQERTQYFGPGTRLTVL.

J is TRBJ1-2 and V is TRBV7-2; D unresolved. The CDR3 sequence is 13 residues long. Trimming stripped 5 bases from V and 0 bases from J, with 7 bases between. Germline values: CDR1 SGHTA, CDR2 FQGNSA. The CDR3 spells CASSPDTNYGYTF. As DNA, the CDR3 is TGTGCCAGCAGCCCCGACACTAACTATGGCTACACCTTC.

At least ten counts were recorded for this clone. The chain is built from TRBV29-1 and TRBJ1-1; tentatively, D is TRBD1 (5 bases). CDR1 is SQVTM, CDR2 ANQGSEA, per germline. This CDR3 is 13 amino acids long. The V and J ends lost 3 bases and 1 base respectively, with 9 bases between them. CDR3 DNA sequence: TGCAGCGTTGATCGGACATCGAACACTGAAGCTTTCTTT. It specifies CSVDRTSNTEAFF.

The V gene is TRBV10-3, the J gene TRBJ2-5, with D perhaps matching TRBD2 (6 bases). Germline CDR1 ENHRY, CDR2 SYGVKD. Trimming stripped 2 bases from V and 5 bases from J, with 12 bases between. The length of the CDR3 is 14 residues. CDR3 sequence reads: CAISERGREETQYF. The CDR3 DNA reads TGTGCCATCAGTGAGAGGGGACGGGAGGAGACCCAGTACTTC.

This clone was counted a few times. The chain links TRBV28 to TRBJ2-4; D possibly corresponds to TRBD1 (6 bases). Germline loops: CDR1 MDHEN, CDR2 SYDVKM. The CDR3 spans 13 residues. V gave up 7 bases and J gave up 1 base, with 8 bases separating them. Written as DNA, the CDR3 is TGTGCCAGCACAGGGGTGGCCAAAAACATTCAGTACTTC. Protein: CASTGVAKNIQYF.

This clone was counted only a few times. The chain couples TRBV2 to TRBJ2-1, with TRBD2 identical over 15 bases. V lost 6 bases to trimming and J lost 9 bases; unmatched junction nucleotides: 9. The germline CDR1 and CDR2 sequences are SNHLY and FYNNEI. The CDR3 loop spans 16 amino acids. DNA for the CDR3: TGTGCCAGCAGGTCAGGACTAGCGGGGGGGCCGCGTGAGCAGTTCTTC. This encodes CASRSGLAGGPREQFF.

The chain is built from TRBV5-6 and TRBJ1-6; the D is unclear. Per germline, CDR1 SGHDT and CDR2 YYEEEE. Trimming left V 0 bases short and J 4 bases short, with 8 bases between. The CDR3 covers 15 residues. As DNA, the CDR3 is TGTGCCAGCAGCTTGGGGGCACTTTATAATTCACCCCTCCACTTT. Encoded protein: CASSLGALYNSPLHF. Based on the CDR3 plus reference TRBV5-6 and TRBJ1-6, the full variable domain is DAGVTQSPTHLIKTRGQQVTLRCSPKSGHDTVSWYQQALGQGPQFIFQYYEEEERQRGNFPDRFSGHQFPNYSSELNVNALLLGDSALYLCASSLGALYNSPLHFGNGTRLTVT.